The text below deals with one TCR beta chain. Its antigen remains unknown. Germline V lookup: CDR1 MGHDK, CDR2 SYGVNS. V lost 6 bases, J lost 0 bases, and 11 bases lay in between. The CDR3 sequence is 14 residues long. This record comes from a study of cytomegalovirus exposure and HLA in healthy donors. The wider study: The same platform as the roughly 670 first-cohort repertoires was used for the roughly 130 validation repertoires, a later analysis reported. Whole-study findings and limits: First-cohort TCR clusters tended to co-occur in the roughly 130 validation repertoires, a later analysis found. The dataset shows that most TCR sequences were rare, while some public TCRs occurred in many donors.

The protocol was immunoSEQ multiplex PCR, while the TCRdb copy is restricted to in-frame clones and leaves out a portion. Here the sample spans some 140,000 clones, 75% to 90% being singletons. The approximately 120-subject validation cohort, separate from the 666-subject first cohort, included the donors. The rearrangement links TRBV25-1 to TRBJ2-5; D gene unclear. Sequencing was carried out using PBMCs. The source is a young man in good health and CMV-seropositive. This CDR3 is CASRLRLYQETQYF. The CDR3 coding sequence is TGTGCCAGCAGACTCAGGTTATACCAAGAGACCCAGTACTTC.